The 8 T cell receptor beta chains below were found in one sample sequenced in a study of blood T cell repertoires in COVID-19. Using immunoSEQ multiplex PCR, the repertoire was profiled, and TCRdb retains in-frame clones only, with some absent. The sample records 40,000 to 50,000 clones, 80% to 90% being singletons. The sample consisted of peripheral blood. These receptors originate from a human donor in a cohort sampled during active COVID-19. The donor label of this sample is uncertain.

V is TRBV4-2 and J is TRBJ1-5; 7 nucleotides agree with TRBD1. The length of the CDR3 is 16 residues. V lost 0 bases, J lost 3 bases, and 5 bases stayed unmatched. CDR1 is LGHNA, CDR2 YNFKEQ, per germline. The CDR3 loop reads CASSQDGTVPNQPQHF. The CDR3 region has the DNA TGTGCCAGCAGCCAAGACGGGACAGTACCCAATCAGCCCCAGCATTTT.

The genes are TRBV2 and TRBJ2-3; D remains ambiguous. Germline V gene lookup returns CDR1 SNHLY and CDR2 FYNNEI. V shed 4 bases and J shed 0 bases, with 11 bases lying between them. The CDR3 covers 15 residues. The CDR3 is CASSAALPSTDTQYF. The CDR3 DNA is TGTGCCAGCAGTGCAGCCCTCCCGAGCACAGATACGCAGTATTTT.

J is TRBJ2-5 and V is TRBV30, with D perhaps matching TRBD2 (6 bases). Trimming removed 0 bases from V and 2 bases from J, with 13 bases in between. This CDR3 region has 15 residues. Germline V gives CDR1 GTSNPN, CDR2 SVGIG (reference sequence). The CDR3 DNA reads as TGTGCCTGGAGTGTACCGCGGGGTCTTCAAGAGACCCAGTACTTC. Translation gives CAWSVPRGLQETQYF.

The chain uses TRBV5-4 and TRBJ1-1; TRBD1 aligns across 9 bases. Germline assignment: CDR1 SGHNT and CDR2 YYREEE (reference sequence). CDR3 length equals 16 residues. V lost 3 bases, J lost 0 bases, and 6 bases stayed unmatched. The CDR3 nucleotides are TGTGCCAGCAGCTGGGGGAGACAGGGGGTGAACACTGAAGCTTTCTTT. As protein: CASSWGRQGVNTEAFF.

The chain joins TRBV4-1 to TRBJ2-5; 7 nucleotides align to TRBD2. The CDR3 sequence is 16 residues long. CDR1 is MGHRA and CDR2 is YSYEKL in the germline V gene. Unmatched junction bases numbered 9, after V lost 0 bases and J lost 5 bases. CDR3 amino acids: CASSQDMGGVGETQYF. The CDR3 region has the DNA TGCGCCAGCAGCCAAGATATGGGGGGGGTGGGCGAGACCCAGTACTTC.

The V gene is TRBV11-2, the J gene TRBJ2-5; perhaps TRBD2 as D (6 bases). This CDR3 is built from 16 residues. The germline V gene has CDR1 SGHAT and CDR2 FQNNGV. V was shortened by 9 bases and J by 0 bases, with 20 bases between the two germline ends. For the CDR3, the DNA is TGTGCCAGAACCTTTTCGGCGGGGCTGTACCAAGAGACCCAGTACTTC. Its protein is CARTFSAGLYQETQYF.

The V and J genes are TRBV7-6 and TRBJ2-1, with 15 nucleotides matching TRBD2. Germline CDR1 is SGHVS and CDR2 is FNYEAQ. V lost 5 bases, J lost 8 bases, and 4 bases stayed unmatched. The length of the CDR3 is 15 residues. As DNA, the CDR3 is TGTGCCAGCAGCCGGACTAGCGGGGGGGCCTATGAGCAGTTCTTC. It translates to CASSRTSGGAYEQFF.

This chain uses TRBV20-1 with TRBJ1-1; D gene uncertain. V dropped 3 bases and J dropped 0 bases, with 11 bases sitting between them. Germline CDR1 DFQATT, CDR2 SNEGSKA (reference sequence). The CDR3 has 14 amino acids. CDR3 amino acids: CSASKATMNTEAFF. DNA for the CDR3: TGCAGTGCTAGTAAGGCGACTATGAACACTGAAGCTTTCTTT.